This section outlines one TCR beta chain sequence together with its context. This receptor's antigen is unknown. No base quality information exists; no much larger clone differs at one position. Using the deep immunoSEQ assay, TCR CDR3 regions were amplified from genomic DNA by multiplex PCR. Extracted genomic DNA from each cell subset was spread evenly across all wells of several immunoSEQ 96-well plates, with each plate serving as a replicate. For sorted subsets, 200 to 250 ng genomic DNA, equal to tens of thousands of T cell genomes, was loaded into each replicate PCR. Purified libraries were measured with a Qubit 3.0 fluorometer, size-checked on a Bioanalyzer 2100, and measured again with the KAPA Library Quantification kit. Each immunoSEQ 96-well plate was sequenced on its own single-read 150-cycle Illumina NextSeq 550 flow cell. The paper's data handling went like this. The immunoSEQ output contained only junctional sequences without quality scores, so filtering could not match that applied to full-length reads. Sequences were annotated with PyIR, a Python wrapper for IgBLAST v1.9, and V/J genes and CDR3 were assigned using IMGT germline references. Any read was removed if the V/J assignment was weak (E-value above 1e-6), the CDR3 was missing, or the read contained stop codons, out-of-frame junctions, or ambiguous translated residues. V3J clonotypes were defined as sequences sharing the same inferred V gene, J gene, and CDR3 amino acid sequence. Percentage overlap between repertoires was computed as shared unique clonotypes divided by the size of the smaller repertoire. RTK rarefaction, the Chao1 estimator, and Recon v2.1 estimates of unobserved clonotypes were used to assess repertoire richness. Generation probabilities for all TCRbeta clonotypes obtained by the gDNA method from several donors were computed using OLGA. Drawn from immuneACCESS, this table holds only the in-frame rearrangements with V and J called that TCRdb kept. Clones are partly lost; checked studies trace under half to an unresolved V gene and leave the rest unexplained. The DNA gave D and trimming, while V, J and clone size come from that table. For this sample there are 600,000 to 800,000 clones; 55% to 80% appear just once. The leading ten clones occupy 1.8% of the sample.

The entry originates in a study of shared clonotypes between healthy human individuals (dated by TCRdb to 2020 to 2021). About the study as a whole: The cohort comprised a couple of women and a few men aged 18 to 49 years. For each donor, CD4 naive and CD4 memory were each given three plates, CD8 naive was given two plates, and CD8 memory was given one plate. Blood TCR repertoires of five healthy adults were deeply sequenced to estimate repertoire size and the extent of clonotype sharing between individuals. To increase sequencing depth and limit assay-specific biases, TCR repertoire library preparation and sequencing were carried out by different laboratories using diverse techniques. Per donor, leukapheresis produced somewhere between about 0.94 and 8.9 billion PBMCs. Paper-wide results and their limitations: Sampling was limited to blood, and TCR repertoires in tissue likely differ from TCR repertoires in blood. Across four donors, roughly 5.1% of naive CD4, approximately 4% of naive CD8, 2.3% of memory CD4, and 0.4% of memory CD8 clonotypes were shared. The genetic and exposure-history diversity represented was limited by the small number of donors. Compared with non-shared clonotypes, the clonotypes found in all four sorted-subset donors had higher generation probabilities. Pairwise subsampling indicated that sequencing depth was expected to affect the degree of clonotype sharing among donors. Even with the large sequencing depth, rarefaction of the sorted-subset datasets indicated that sequencing was incomplete. Naive subsets generally had larger estimated clonotype richness than memory subsets did.

The donors were healthy, HIV-negative adults who had no recently reported acute infections or vaccinations. Only Caucasian adults living in Nashville, Tennessee, USA were represented among the donors. Magnetic negative selection was used to enrich CD4+ T cells, after which naive cells were positively selected on CD45RA and the negative fraction became the memory subset. Blood was collected by leukapheresis, and PBMCs were isolated by Ficoll-Histopaque density gradient centrifugation and then cryopreserved in liquid nitrogen vapor phase. Analytical flow cytometry was used to check the purity and quantity of every magnetically sorted T cell population. Each sorted fraction had its genomic DNA isolated and then quantified by UV absorbance on a Nanodrop 2000c. From V the trimming removes 3 bases and from J it removes 3 bases, while the gene matches leave 7 bases of the junction unaccounted for. The CDR3 numbers 15 residues from cysteine through phenylalanine. The kept DNA is CDR3 alone, 45 bases in frame from the first base. The germline V gene (reference sequence) sets CDR1 to MNHEY and CDR2 to SMNVEV.

This clonotype originated in a woman in her twenties or thirties in good health. Sequenced: memory CD4+ T cells sorted from blood. The cell subset or site label of this sample denotes: CD45RA-negative fraction. The chain is made from TRBV27 and TRBJ1-2, with 7 middle bases fitting TRBD1. The CDR3 protein sequence reads: CASSFRQGWDYGYTF. Here is the DNA: TGTGCCAGCAGTTTCCGACAGGGTTGGGACTATGGCTACACCTTC.